The next 14 T cell receptor beta chains were all read from a single sample in a study of Ad26.COV2.S vaccination and SARS-CoV-2 variants. Repertoires were generated with immunoSEQ multiplex PCR, while TCRdb's copy carries only in-frame clones and drops some. The repertoire holds some 240,000 clones, with around 90% as singletons. Treatment defined: around 19 received Ad26.COV2.S at low or high dose, single or two shots; several received placebo; per-sample allocation not given. Sampling occurred on day 63 after the first vaccine or placebo injection. Sample: peripheral blood, taken in a trial of Ad26.COV2.S vaccine versus placebo. The receptor set was obtained from a person between 18 and 60 years old who received the Ad26.COV2.S COVID-19 vaccine or a placebo.

The gene calls are TRBV9 and TRBJ2-7; 8 nucleotides align to TRBD2. V shed 0 bases, J shed 9 bases, and the junction held 11 bases outside the gene matches. Per the germline V gene, CDR1 is SGDLS and CDR2 is YYNGEE. CDR3 length: 15 amino acids. The CDR3, as DNA: TGTGCCAGCAGCGTAGAACCAGCGGGGGAGTCGGGGCAGTACTTC. Protein product: CASSVEPAGESGQYF. The full variable domain, completed using reference TRBV9 and TRBJ2-7, is DSGVTQTPKHLITATGQRVTLRCSPRSGDLSVYWYQQSLDQGLQFLIQYYNGEERAKGNILERFSAQQFPDLHSELNLSSLELGDSALYFCASSVEPAGESGQYFGPGTRLTVT.

The chain combines TRBV19 with TRBJ1-1; TRBD1 is a possible D gene (6 bases). In germline, CDR1 is LNHDA, CDR2 SQIVND (reference sequence). V gave up 7 bases and J gave up 0 bases, with 12 bases separating them. This CDR3 is 14 amino acids long. The CDR3, as DNA: TGTGCCAGTAATGGACAGTACATGAACACTGAAGCTTTCTTT. This encodes CASNGQYMNTEAFF.

This chain connects TRBV7-8 to TRBJ2-1; a weak D match, TRBD2 (5 bases). The germline gives CDR1 SGHVS, CDR2 FQNEAQ. The CDR3 is 14 residues long. Trimming pared 4 bases from V and 5 bases from J, leaving 12 bases between. The CDR3 nucleotides are TGTGCCAGCAGCTCCTTAGCGTTAAACAATGAGCAGTTCTTC. Translated: CASSSLALNNEQFF. Filled out from reference TRBV7-8 and TRBJ2-1, the complete variable domain reads GAGVSQSPRYKVAKRGQDVALRCDPISGHVSLFWYQQALGQGPEFLTYFQNEAQLDKSGLPSDRFFAERPEGSVSTLKIQRTQQEDSAVYLCASSSLALNNEQFFGPGTRLTVL.

This rearrangement joins TRBV18 to TRBJ1-2; a weak D match, TRBD1 (6 bases). There are 13 residues in the CDR3. Trimming took off 5 bases at V and 6 bases at J, with 13 bases between the two ends. CDR1 and CDR2 (germline): KGHSH, LQKENI. The CDR3 region is CASSTNRDDGYTF. Here the CDR3 DNA reads TGTGCCAGCTCAACGAACAGGGATGATGGCTACACCTTC.

The rearrangement links TRBV7-7 to TRBJ2-7; D is possibly TRBD1 (6 bases). Trimming cost V 5 bases and J 4 bases, with 18 bases left between them. This CDR3 has 15 residues. CDR1 and CDR2 from the germline V gene are SSHAT and FNYEAQ (reference sequence). The CDR3 region has the DNA TGTGCCAGCAGCGATCTCGAACGCAGGGGATACGAGCAGTACGTC. It specifies CASSDLERRGYEQYV.

This clone was observed a single time. CDR3 bases: TGCGCCAGCAGCTTGGAGGGGGGACCGGGGAAAGCTTTCTTT. This codes for CASSLEGGPGKAFF. The chain uses TRBV5-1 and TRBJ1-1; D may be TRBD1 (6 bases). V lost 0 bases, J lost 9 bases, and 15 bases lay in between. Germline V gene sequence: CDR1 SGHRS, CDR2 YFSETQ. The CDR3 length is 14 residues.

The chain links TRBV25-1 to TRBJ1-5, with D possibly TRBD1 on 5 matching bases. Germline CDR1 reads MGHDK; CDR2 reads SYGVNS. Trimming stripped 5 bases from V and 11 bases from J, with 10 bases between. This CDR3 has 11 amino acids. In DNA form, the CDR3 reads TGTGCCAGCAGTCCGGGGGGGGCCCAGCATTTT. Translation gives CASSPGGAQHF. Using reference TRBV25-1 and TRBJ1-5 for the parts outside the CDR3, the full variable domain is EADIYQTPRYLVIGTGKKITLECSQTMGHDKMYWYQQDPGMELHLIHYSYGVNSTEKGDLSSESTVSRIRTEHFPLTLESARPSHTSQYLCASSPGGAQHFGDGTRLSIL.

The CDR3 region is CASSEQQGSTNEQYF. The CDR3 DNA sequence: TGTGCCAGCAGTGAACAACAGGGGTCGACAAACGAGCAGTACTTC. The chain recombines TRBV25-1 with TRBJ2-7, with TRBD1 matching over 7 bases. Looked up from germline, CDR1 is MGHDK and CDR2 is SYGVNS. The CDR3 runs 15 residues. J gave up 5 bases and V 2 bases, and 9 bases lay outside the gene matches.

As concerns this clone: The same CDR3 arises from other DNA sequences in this sample as well. The V gene is TRBV3-1 (or the pseudogene TRBV3-2), the J gene TRBJ2-5; D uncertain. Germline-derived CDR1 and CDR2 are LGHDT and YNNKEL (reference sequence). The CDR3 sequence is 12 residues long. V was trimmed by 1 base and J by 5 bases, leaving 5 bases between them. The CDR3 nucleotides are TGTGCCAGCAGCCAAGTGGGTGAGACCCAGTACTTC. Protein: CASSQVGETQYF.

This chain joins TRBV13 and TRBJ2-1; tentative D call: TRBD2 (6 bases). The CDR3 loop spans 16 amino acids. With 6 bases removed from V and 0 bases from J, the gap between germline ends came to 15 bases. Germline CDR1 reads PRHDT; CDR2 reads FYEKMQ (reference sequence). In DNA form, the CDR3 reads TGTGCCAGCAGTTCCAGCGGGTTGAGCTCCTACAATGAGCAGTTCTTC. Its protein product is CASSSSGLSSYNEQFF.

The chain employs TRBV4-3 and TRBJ1-2; 8 bases are a match to TRBD1. The germline V gene has CDR1 LGHNA and CDR2 YSLEER. V was pared by 3 bases and J by 5 bases, with 11 bases of the junction left unmatched. The CDR3 is 16 residues long. Here the CDR3 DNA reads TGCGCCAGCAGCCACGAGACAGGGGCCCGAGGGTATGGCTACACCTTC. This encodes CASSHETGARGYGYTF.

This chain connects TRBV12-3 or TRBV12-4 to TRBJ2-1, with no clear D. V was cut by 2 bases and J by 10 bases, with 9 bases left in between. CDR3 length: 12 amino acids. In nucleotides, the CDR3 is TGTGCCAGCAGTTTAAGGATCGCCGAGCAGTTCTTC. Amino acids: CASSLRIAEQFF.

This chain connects TRBV5-1 to TRBJ2-6; D ambiguous. This CDR3 spans 17 amino acids. Looked up from germline, CDR1 is SGHRS and CDR2 is YFSETQ. Trimming removed 0 bases at V and 4 bases at J, with 14 bases between. The CDR3 is CASSLGFGGSGANVLTF. The DNA for the CDR3 is TGCGCCAGCAGCTTGGGGTTTGGCGGTTCAGGGGCCAACGTCCTGACTTTC.

The chain combines TRBV7-8 with TRBJ2-5; 9 bases match TRBD1. CDR1 SGHVS and CDR2 FQNEAQ come from the germline V gene. The CDR3 length is 15 residues. J gave up 3 bases and V 5 bases, and 7 bases lay outside the gene matches. DNA for the CDR3: TGTGCCAGCAGCCCACCGGGACAGGGTAAAGAGACCCAGTACTTC. Residues: CASSPPGQGKETQYF.